The 3 T cell receptor beta chains below were found in one sample sequenced in a study of cytomegalovirus exposure and HLA in healthy donors. The PCR had 60 Vbeta and 13 Jbeta primers. Using immunoSEQ multiplex PCR, the repertoire was profiled, and TCRdb retains in-frame clones only, with some absent. This sample has more than 200,000 clones, with around 64% found just once. Sequencing was carried out using PBMCs. The receptors shown here come from a man aged 40-49 years in good health and CMV-seropositive.

The rearrangement uses TRBV28 and TRBJ1-2; the D is unclear. This CDR3 comprises 14 residues. V was clipped by 4 bases and J by 7 bases, with 16 bases between them. Germline V gives CDR1 MDHEN, CDR2 SYDVKM. CDR3 sequence (DNA): TGTGCCAGCAGTTCCGACCTTCAAAGCGGTGGCTACACCTTC. This gives the protein CASSSDLQSGGYTF.

The V and J genes are TRBV7-9 and TRBJ2-7; D not resolved. CDR3 length: 13 residues. The ends were cut back, 1 base at V and 9 bases at J, with 13 bases in the middle. The V gene's germline CDR1 is SEHNR and CDR2 FQNEAQ (reference sequence). The CDR3 protein is CASSLEPGAPQYF. The CDR3 DNA reads as TGTGCCAGCAGCTTAGAGCCCGGAGCCCCGCAGTACTTC.

This clone was observed a few times. V usage is TRBV27 and J usage is TRBJ1-1, with a possible D match to TRBD1 (6 bases). Trimming took off 6 bases at V and 1 base at J, with 9 bases between the two ends. CDR1 MNHEY and CDR2 SMNVEV come from the germline V gene (reference sequence). This CDR3 is built from 13 residues. The DNA for the CDR3 is TGTGCCAGCAGACAGGGTGAGAACACTGAAGCTTTCTTT. It specifies CASRQGENTEAFF.